The 18 T cell receptor beta chains below come from one sample, sequenced in a study of T cells in Graves' hyperthyroidism and ophthalmopathy. TCR beta CDR3 sequences were amplified from RNA transcripts. A first-round RT-PCR of the TCR CDR3 used the HTBI primer set. TCRdb reprocessed the multiplex PCR reads via MiXCR and lists one record per CDR3 protein. The sample carries around 440,000 distinct CDR3 sequences, 15% to 18% recorded once. Specimen: blood. These receptors were obtained from a woman aged 18-29 years with Graves' hyperthyroidism.

This clonotype was found many times. The chain is built from TRBV3-1 and TRBJ2-2; possibly TRBD1 or TRBD2 for D (5 bases each). Germline assignment: CDR1 LGHDT and CDR2 YNNKEL (reference sequence). CDR3 size: 12 residues. V lost 4 bases, J lost 6 bases, and 6 bases lay in between. CDR3 sequence reads: CASSRGAGELFF. As DNA, the CDR3 is TGTGCCAGCAGCCGAGGGGCCGGGGAGCTGTTTTTT.

V usage is TRBV5-1 and J usage is TRBJ1-4; no reliable D call. Germline CDR1 SGHRS, CDR2 YFSETQ. The V and J ends lost 7 bases and 0 bases respectively, with 13 bases between them. The CDR3 runs 15 residues. CDR3 protein: CASRPGPATNEKLFF. DNA of the CDR3: TGCGCCAGCCGACCTGGGCCGGCAACTAATGAAAAACTGTTTTTT.

This clonotype appeared a few times. This sequence joins TRBV19 and TRBJ1-1; 7 bases are a match to TRBD1. The length of the CDR3 is 13 residues. Per the germline V gene, CDR1 is LNHDA and CDR2 is SQIVND (reference sequence). J gave up 8 bases and V 5 bases, and 8 bases lay outside the gene matches. CDR3 amino acids: CASSPGGLTEAFF. In DNA, the CDR3 is TGTGCCAGTAGTCCAGGGGGTTTAACGGAAGCTTTCTTT.

This clonotype was observed a handful of times. CDR3 sequence reads: CASTSADSGRYEQYF. The CDR3 bases are TGTGCCAGCACGTCGGCCGATAGCGGACGCTACGAGCAGTACTTC. The rearrangement links TRBV28 to TRBJ2-7; tentative D call: TRBD2 (6 bases). V lost 7 bases to trimming and J lost 3 bases, with 19 bases between them. The CDR3 has 15 amino acids. In germline, CDR1 is MDHEN, CDR2 SYDVKM.

This clonotype has ten or more counts. This chain links TRBV7-8 with TRBJ2-1, with TRBD2 matching over 8 bases. Looked up from germline, CDR1 is SGHVS and CDR2 is FQNEAQ. J lost 4 bases, V lost 5 bases, and 4 bases had no gene match. This CDR3 is built from 14 residues. CDR3: CASSLREGYNEQFF. As DNA, the CDR3 is TGTGCCAGCAGCCTCCGGGAGGGGTACAATGAGCAGTTCTTC. Full variable domain (outside the CDR3, taken from reference TRBV7-8 and TRBJ2-1): GAGVSQSPRYKVAKRGQDVALRCDPISGHVSLFWYQQALGQGPEFLTYFQNEAQLDKSGLPSDRFFAERPEGSVSTLKIQRTQQEDSAVYLCASSLREGYNEQFFGPGTRLTVL.

This clonotype was counted only a few times. V is TRBV18 and J is TRBJ2-2; the match to TRBD1 covers 8 bases. This CDR3 contains 15 residues. Trimming at V came to 6 bases and at J to 7 bases, leaving 10 bases not matched to a gene. In germline, CDR1 is KGHSH, CDR2 LQKENI. The CDR3 region is CASSPRQGTSGELFF. As DNA, the CDR3 is TGTGCCAGCTCGCCCAGACAGGGGACGAGCGGGGAGCTGTTTTTT. The variable domain in full, completed from reference TRBV18 and TRBJ2-2, reads NAGVMQNPRHLVRRRGQEARLRCSPMKGHSHVYWYRQLPEEGLKFMVYLQKENIIDESGMPKERFSAEFPKEGPSILRIQQVVRGDSAAYFCASSPRQGTSGELFFGEGSRLTVL.

The V and J genes are TRBV3-1 and TRBJ1-4; 11 positions match TRBD1. This CDR3 comprises 17 residues. The germline V gene has CDR1 LGHDT and CDR2 YNNKEL (reference sequence). After removal of 4 bases from V and 2 bases from J, the junction contained 6 bases not matched to a gene. CDR3 in DNA: TGTGCCAGCAGCCCTACGGACAGGGGGCTGACTAATGAAAAACTGTTTTTT. This gives the protein CASSPTDRGLTNEKLFF.

This clonotype was seen a few times. The chain is built from TRBV3-1 and TRBJ2-5; 9 bases map to TRBD2. After removal of 2 bases from V and 2 bases from J, the junction contained 6 bases not matched to a gene. The CDR3 spans 16 residues. The germline V gene has CDR1 LGHDT and CDR2 YNNKEL (reference sequence). CDR3 loop: CASSQYTRGGQETQYF. Written as DNA, the CDR3 is TGTGCCAGCAGCCAATATACGCGGGGGGGTCAAGAGACCCAGTACTTC.

There are many counts of this clonotype. The V and J genes are TRBV15 and TRBJ1-1; tentatively, D is TRBD1 (5 bases). CDR1 is LNHNV, CDR2 YYDKDF, per germline (reference sequence). The CDR3 is made up of 15 amino acids. The V gene lost 4 bases and the J gene lost 0 bases, with 12 bases spanning the gap. CDR3 protein: CATSKRQNLNTEAFF. The CDR3 coding sequence is TGTGCCACCAGCAAAAGACAGAATTTGAACACTGAAGCTTTCTTT.

The rearrangement joins TRBV29-1 to TRBJ2-7; 9 positions match TRBD1. The V segment lost 5 bases and the J segment 2 bases; nucleotides outside the gene matches: 13. CDR1 is SQVTM, CDR2 ANQGSEA, per germline. The CDR3 sequence is 16 residues long. The CDR3 DNA sequence: TGCAGCGTTTCCTACAGGGGGCTTTCTTATACCTACGAGCAGTACTTC. It codes for CSVSYRGLSYTYEQYF.

A note on this clonotype: The junction does not match germline at one end; this may be a read error. The chain links TRBV5-1 to TRBJ1-5, with D possibly being TRBD1 (6 bases). Germline loops: CDR1 SGHRS, CDR2 YFSETQ. The CDR3 runs to 15 residues. CDR3 residues: CASARGPALNQPQHF. Written as DNA, the CDR3 is TGTGCCAGCGCCCGGGGGCCGGCTCTCAATCAGCCCCAGCATTTT.

The table lists this clonotype with many counts. The V and J genes are TRBV28 and TRBJ2-1; 8 bases are a match to TRBD1. Losses at the gene ends were 2 bases for V and 4 bases for J; bases not matched to a gene: 4. CDR3 length equals 15 residues. The germline V gene has CDR1 MDHEN and CDR2 SYDVKM. The CDR3 coding sequence is TGTGCCAGCAGTTTAGTAACAGGGGGTTACAATGAGCAGTTCTTC. This sequence encodes CASSLVTGGYNEQFF.

This chain joins TRBV15 and TRBJ1-5; D unresolved. The CDR3 contains 13 residues. Germline V gives CDR1 LNHNV, CDR2 YYDKDF (reference sequence). V lost 0 bases and J 6 bases, leaving 6 bases between the germline ends. As DNA, the CDR3 is TGTGCCACCAGCAGAGATACCGGTCAGCCCCAGCATTTT. This encodes CATSRDTGQPQHF.

This chain uses TRBV5-4 with TRBJ1-2; D might be TRBD1 (5 bases). The CDR3 runs 14 residues. Looked up from germline, CDR1 is SGHNT and CDR2 is YYREEE (reference sequence). V lost 3 bases to trimming and J lost 4 bases, with 13 bases between them. In DNA, the CDR3 is TGTGCCAGCAGCTACGAAAGGGGAGGCTATGGCTACACCTTC. It is translated as CASSYERGGYGYTF. Complete variable domain (other parts from reference TRBV5-4 and TRBJ1-2): ETGVTQSPTHLIKTRGQQVTLRCSSQSGHNTVSWYQQALGQGPQFIFQYYREEENGRGNFPPRFSGLQFPNYSSELNVNALELDDSALYLCASSYERGGYGYTFGSGTRLTVV.

The chain combines TRBV12-3 or TRBV12-4 with TRBJ2-2, with D perhaps TRBD2 (6 bases). The CDR3 contains 19 residues. V was cut by 7 bases and J by 0 bases, with 24 bases left in between. The CDR3 coding sequence is TGTGCCAGCACCGTAAGAGCTAACCCAGGAGGGTCGAACACCGGGGAGCTGTTTTTT. Its translation: CASTVRANPGGSNTGELFF.

There are many counts of this clonotype. This chain connects TRBV6-5 to TRBJ2-1; D is unresolved. Germline values: CDR1 MNHEY, CDR2 SVGAGI. The CDR3 totals 16 residues. The V end was cut by 0 bases, the J end by 6 bases, with 15 bases between. The CDR3 DNA is TGTGCCAGCAGTTACTCAGGCGGCTCTCAGGTCAATGAGCAGTTCTTC. It codes for CASSYSGGSQVNEQFF.

This clonotype has ten or more counts. This chain links TRBV5-1 with TRBJ1-5, with a possible D match to TRBD1 (6 bases). In germline, CDR1 is SGHRS, CDR2 YFSETQ. V shed 0 bases and J shed 8 bases, with 15 bases lying between them. This CDR3 spans 15 amino acids. This chain's CDR3 is CASSLGLSRGEPQHF. The CDR3 DNA reads as TGCGCCAGCAGCTTGGGGCTATCGAGGGGGGAGCCCCAGCATTTT.

This clonotype was recorded at least ten times. The chain carries TRBV20-1 and TRBJ2-1, with D hard to call. The CDR3 runs to 14 residues. Deletions cut 5 bases from V and 2 bases from J, with 13 bases between. Per germline, CDR1 DFQATT and CDR2 SNEGSKA (reference sequence). CDR3 region: CSAGKGTTYNEQFF. The CDR3 DNA follows: TGCAGTGCTGGAAAAGGAACTACCTACAATGAGCAGTTCTTC.